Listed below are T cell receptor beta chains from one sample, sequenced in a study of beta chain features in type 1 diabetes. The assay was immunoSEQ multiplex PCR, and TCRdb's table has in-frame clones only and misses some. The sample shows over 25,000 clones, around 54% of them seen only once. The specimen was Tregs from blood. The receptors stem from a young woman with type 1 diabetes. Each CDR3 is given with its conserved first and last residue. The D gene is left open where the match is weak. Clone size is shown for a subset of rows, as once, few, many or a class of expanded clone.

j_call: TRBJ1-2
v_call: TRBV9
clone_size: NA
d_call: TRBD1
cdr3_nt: TGTGCCAGCAGGGACAGGACAGGGGCCTATGGCTACACCTTC
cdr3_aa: CASRDRTGAYGYTF

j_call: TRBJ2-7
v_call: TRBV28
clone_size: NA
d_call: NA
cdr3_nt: TGTGCCAGCAGTTTACCGGGTCATGGGTACGAGCAGTACTTC
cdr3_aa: CASSLPGHGYEQYF

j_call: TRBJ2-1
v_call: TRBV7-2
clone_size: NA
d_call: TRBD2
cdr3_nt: TGTGCCAGCAGCATCGCTAGCGGGCACAATGAGCAGTTCTTC
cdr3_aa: CASSIASGHNEQFF

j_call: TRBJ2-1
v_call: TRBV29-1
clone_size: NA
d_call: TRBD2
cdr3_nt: TGCAGCTCAGGACTAGCGGGCTCCTACAATGAGCAGTTCTTC
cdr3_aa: CSSGLAGSYNEQFF

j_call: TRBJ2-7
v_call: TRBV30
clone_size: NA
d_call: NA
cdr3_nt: TGTGCCTGGAGCCCGGCGGTCTACGAGCAGTACTTC
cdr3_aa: CAWSPAVYEQYF

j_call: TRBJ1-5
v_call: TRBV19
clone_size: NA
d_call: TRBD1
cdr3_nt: TGTGCCAGTAGTTCACCCCGGGACAGGGGGCTTAATGGCAATCAGCCCCAGCATTTT
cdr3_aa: CASSSPRDRGLNGNQPQHF

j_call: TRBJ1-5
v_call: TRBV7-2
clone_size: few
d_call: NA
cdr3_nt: TGTGCCAGCAGCTTAGGCGAGCAGCCCCAGCATTTT
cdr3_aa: CASSLGEQPQHF

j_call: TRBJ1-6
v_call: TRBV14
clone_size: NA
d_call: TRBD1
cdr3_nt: TGTGCCAGCAGAGGAGGGACAGGGTCTTCACCCCTCCACTTT
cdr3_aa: CASRGGTGSSPLHF

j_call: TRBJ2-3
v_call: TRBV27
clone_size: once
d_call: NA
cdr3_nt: TGTGCCAGCAGCACGGGGGGCTACAGCACAGATACGCAGTATTTT
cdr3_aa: CASSTGGYSTDTQYF

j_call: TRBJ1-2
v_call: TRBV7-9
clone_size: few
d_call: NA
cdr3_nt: TGTGCCAGCAGTCGGGCCTTACGGGATAACTATGGCTACACCTTC
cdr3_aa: CASSRALRDNYGYTF

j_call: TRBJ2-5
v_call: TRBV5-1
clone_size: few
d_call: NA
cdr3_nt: TGCGCCAGCAGTTCGCCGTTGGTCGGCCAAGAGACCCAGTACTTC
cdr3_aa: CASSSPLVGQETQYF

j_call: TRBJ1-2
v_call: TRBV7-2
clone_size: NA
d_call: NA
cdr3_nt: TGTGCCAGCAGCACACAGACTACTAACTATGGCTACACCTTC
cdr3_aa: CASSTQTTNYGYTF

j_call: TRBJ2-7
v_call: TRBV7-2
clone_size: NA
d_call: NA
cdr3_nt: TGTGCCAGCAGCTCCCCGGAGCGGCATGGCTCCTACGAGCAGTACTTC
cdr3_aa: CASSSPERHGSYEQYF

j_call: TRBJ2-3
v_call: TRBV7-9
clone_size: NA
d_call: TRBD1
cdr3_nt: TGTGCCAGCAGCCCGGGGACAGGGTACACAGATACGCAGTATTTT
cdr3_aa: CASSPGTGYTDTQYF

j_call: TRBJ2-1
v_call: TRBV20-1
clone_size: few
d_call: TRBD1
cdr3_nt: TGCAGTGCTAGAGGACAGGGAACGCAGTTCTTC
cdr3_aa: CSARGQGTQFF

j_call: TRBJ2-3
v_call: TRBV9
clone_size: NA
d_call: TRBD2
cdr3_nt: TGTGCCAGCAGTCCGGGGGCTAGCGGGGCCACAGATACGCAGTATTTT
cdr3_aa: CASSPGASGATDTQYF

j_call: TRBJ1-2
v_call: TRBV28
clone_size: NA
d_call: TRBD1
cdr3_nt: TGTGCCAGCAGTTCCTTGGACAGGACGTCCTATGGCTACACCTTC
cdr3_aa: CASSSLDRTSYGYTF

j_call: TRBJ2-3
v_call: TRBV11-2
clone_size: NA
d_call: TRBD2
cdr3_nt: TGTGCCAGCAGCCGACGTGCGCTAGCGGGAGATGATACGCAGTATTTT
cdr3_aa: CASSRRALAGDDTQYF

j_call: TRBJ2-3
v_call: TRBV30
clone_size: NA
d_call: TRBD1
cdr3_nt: TGTGCCTCGGACAGGGGAACAGATACGCAGTATTTT
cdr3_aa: CASDRGTDTQYF

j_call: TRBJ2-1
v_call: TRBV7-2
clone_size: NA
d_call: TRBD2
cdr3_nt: TGTGCCAGCAGCTTAGCGCTTCTACTAGCGGGAGCCTCCTACAATGAGCAGTTCTTC
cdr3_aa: CASSLALLLAGASYNEQFF

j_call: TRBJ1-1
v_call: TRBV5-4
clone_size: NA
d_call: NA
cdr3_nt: TGTGCCAGCAGACAGGGGAACACTGAAGCTTTCTTT
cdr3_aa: CASRQGNTEAFF

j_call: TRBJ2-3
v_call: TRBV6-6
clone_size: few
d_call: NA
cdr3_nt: TGTGCCAGCAGGGGGACTCGCAGCACAGATACGCAGTATTTT
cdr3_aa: CASRGTRSTDTQYF

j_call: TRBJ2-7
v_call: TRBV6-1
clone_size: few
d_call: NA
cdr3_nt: TGTGCCAGCACTCTGGCAGGGGACGAGCAGTACTTC
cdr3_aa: CASTLAGDEQYF

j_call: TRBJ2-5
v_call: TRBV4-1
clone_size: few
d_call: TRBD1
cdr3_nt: TGCGCCAGCAGCCAAGGAAACAGGGGGCGGGAGACCCAGTACTTC
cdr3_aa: CASSQGNRGRETQYF